These 8 T cell receptor beta chains came from one sample sequenced in a study of shared clonotypes between healthy human individuals (dated by TCRdb to 2018 to 2020). The library was built by means of the immunoSEQ multiplex PCR assay. Here the immuneACCESS table is served through TCRdb, limited to in-frame sequences with V and J called. Missing clones are a known gap in these copies; in checked studies unresolved V genes cover under half, and the rest lacks a known reason. This sample gives about 2.4 million clones in total; about 92% of them show up just once. More than 0.12% of the sample lies in the top ten. Input material: naive CD4+ T cells sorted from blood. Interpreted using the paper, the cell subset or site label stands for: CD45RA+ positively selected. All receptors come from a man younger than 35 in good health.

The chain uses TRBV6-6 and TRBJ2-5; 7 bases agree with TRBD1. V dropped 5 bases and J dropped 7; count of bases not matched to a gene: 7. CDR1 and CDR2 (germline): MNHNY, SVGAGI (reference sequence). There are 13 residues in the CDR3. CDR3 region: CASSVGQDGTQYF. The CDR3 DNA sequence: TGTGCCAGCAGTGTTGGACAGGATGGGACCCAGTACTTC.

The CDR3 loop reads CASSWKGGLYNEQFF. The CDR3 DNA reads as TGTGCCAGCAGCTGGAAGGGCGGGCTCTACAATGAGCAGTTCTTC. This chain joins TRBV7-2 and TRBJ2-1; D is perhaps TRBD2 (5 bases). In germline, CDR1 is SGHTA, CDR2 FQGNSA. There are 15 residues in the CDR3. V lost 4 bases and J 3 bases, leaving 13 bases between the germline ends. Using reference TRBV7-2 and TRBJ2-1 for the parts outside the CDR3, the full variable domain is GAGVSQSPSNKVTEKGKDVELRCDPISGHTALYWYRQSLGQGLEFLIYFQGNSAPDKSGLPSDRFSAERTGGSVSTLTIQRTQQEDSAVYLCASSWKGGLYNEQFFGPGTRLTVL.

The V call is TRBV18, the J call TRBJ1-5; 7 nucleotides line up with TRBD1. This CDR3 comprises 17 residues. V lost 2 bases to trimming and J lost 9 bases; unmatched junction nucleotides: 16. Germline CDR1 reads KGHSH; CDR2 reads LQKENI. CDR3 sequence: CASSPGQAATGGRPQHF. The CDR3 DNA reads as TGTGCCAGCTCACCAGGACAGGCGGCCACGGGGGGACGGCCCCAGCATTTT.

This chain connects TRBV6-5 to TRBJ2-7; 9 nucleotides agree with TRBD2. Germline loops: CDR1 MNHEY, CDR2 SVGAGI. CDR3 length: 13 residues. The CDR3 DNA follows: TGTGTAACTACACGGCGGGAGGGCTACGAGCAGTACTTC. It is translated as CVTTRREGYEQYF.

The rearrangement joins TRBV7-2 to TRBJ2-5, with 7 bases lining up with TRBD1. The length of the CDR3 is 14 residues. Germline V CDR1 and CDR2: SGHTA, FQGNSA. Unmatched junction bases numbered 5, after V lost 6 bases and J lost 1 base. CDR3 nucleotides: TGTGCCAGCAGGCCCGACAGGGCCCAAGAGACCCAGTACTTC. Translating it yields CASRPDRAQETQYF. Combining the CDR3 with reference TRBV7-2 and TRBJ2-5 gives the whole variable domain GAGVSQSPSNKVTEKGKDVELRCDPISGHTALYWYRQSLGQGLEFLIYFQGNSAPDKSGLPSDRFSAERTGGSVSTLTIQRTQQEDSAVYLCASRPDRAQETQYFGPGTRLLVL.

This clone was counted a single time. This chain links TRBV18 with TRBJ1-1; 8 nucleotides line up with TRBD1. The junction had 9 bases not matched to a gene; V was cut back by 6 bases and J by 12 bases. The germline gives CDR1 KGHSH, CDR2 LQKENI. The length of the CDR3 is 12 residues. CDR3 in DNA: TGTGCCAGCTCGCGACAGGGGTTCGGGCCTTTCTTT. Encoded protein: CASSRQGFGPFF.

V gene TRBV28 combines with J gene TRBJ1-6; D is perhaps TRBD1 (5 bases). The CDR3 is 15 amino acids. The germline V gene encodes CDR1 MDHEN and CDR2 SYDVKM. V gave up 7 bases and J gave up 7 bases, with 17 bases separating them. In DNA form, the CDR3 reads TGTGCCAGCACCCCGTGGAGGGAGGGGAATTCACCCCTCCACTTT. Translation: CASTPWREGNSPLHF.

The V and J genes are TRBV6-5 and TRBJ1-3; D might be TRBD1 (6 bases). CDR1 is MNHEY, CDR2 SVGAGI, per germline. The CDR3 extends over 14 amino acids. Trimming removed 6 bases at V and 5 bases at J, with 14 bases between. The CDR3 loop is CASRPLTGRNTIYF. The CDR3 DNA reads TGTGCCAGCAGGCCTCTAACAGGGCGAAACACCATATATTTT.